This TCR beta chain was retrieved from a study of control samples from healthy donors and cancer patients. Using immunoSEQ multiplex PCR, the repertoire was profiled, and TCRdb retains in-frame clones only, with some absent. The repertoire includes about 94,000 clones, about nine tenths of them detected once, and about 4% sits in the top ten. This CDR3 region has 13 residues. CDR1 and CDR2 from the germline V gene are MNHNY and SVGAGI (reference sequence). Trimming pared 5 bases from V and 4 bases from J, leaving 11 bases between. Specimen: blood. The chain recombines TRBV6-6 with TRBJ1-2; D may be TRBD1 (5 bases). The source is a woman between 18 and 30 years old in good health. The CDR3 nucleotides read TGTGCCAGCAGTGGGGCTCCGGGCTATGGCTACACCTTC. This sequence encodes CASSGAPGYGYTF.